The next 8 T cell receptor beta chains were all read from a single sample in a study of cytomegalovirus exposure and HLA in healthy donors. TCRdb keeps only in-frame clones here, not all; method: immunoSEQ multiplex PCR. The sample yields roughly 260,000 clones, roughly 89% seen once. The source material was PBMCs. These receptors were obtained from a man younger than 35 in good health and CMV-seronegative.

The count of this clone is one. The chain couples TRBV6-5 to TRBJ1-3; D not resolved. The CDR3 has 13 residues. Per germline, CDR1 MNHEY and CDR2 SVGAGI. V was pared by 9 bases and J by 0 bases, with 9 bases between. CDR3 sequence reads: CASATVSGNTIYF. The CDR3 DNA follows: TGTGCCAGTGCTACTGTCTCTGGAAACACCATATATTTT.

The CDR3, as DNA: TGTGCCAGCAGCTCCGGGTGGGAGGGTACAAAACTGTTTTTT. As protein: CASSSGWEGTKLFF. The rearrangement joins TRBV7-2 to TRBJ1-4; D remains ambiguous. Germline loops: CDR1 SGHTA, CDR2 FQGNSA. V lost 4 bases and J lost 10, with 16 bases in between. This CDR3 is built from 14 residues.

This clone showed up many times. The chain joins TRBV6-1 to TRBJ1-1; 7 bases line up with TRBD1. Per the germline V gene, CDR1 is MNHNS and CDR2 is SASEGT. CDR3 length: 15 amino acids. V trimming: 2 bases; J trimming: 1 base; junction bases outside the gene matches: 4. CDR3 region: CASSERTGKNTEAFF. For the CDR3, the DNA is TGTGCCAGCAGTGAACGGACAGGCAAGAACACTGAAGCTTTCTTT.

The chain has TRBV9 and TRBJ2-3, with D tentatively TRBD2 (5 bases). The CDR3 is 14 amino acids. Germline CDR1 reads SGDLS; CDR2 reads YYNGEE. Between the trimmed V and J ends, which lost 1 base and 2 bases, there was a span of 8 bases. This chain's CDR3 is CASSVPGNTDTQYF. The CDR3 DNA sequence: TGTGCCAGCAGCGTACCGGGAAACACAGATACGCAGTATTTT.

Here the CDR3 DNA reads TGTGCCAGCAGCTTAGATGGCCTCTCTGGAAACACCATATATTTT. This codes for CASSLDGLSGNTIYF. The chain joins TRBV7-2 to TRBJ1-3; unclear D gene. V was clipped by 1 base and J by 0 bases, with 7 bases between them. The CDR3 has 15 residues. Germline CDR1 reads SGHTA; CDR2 reads FQGNSA.

The V gene is TRBV19, the J gene TRBJ1-1, with D hard to call. V lost 10 bases and J 4 bases, leaving 7 bases between the germline ends. Germline lookup yields CDR1 LNHDA and CDR2 SQIVND (reference sequence). This CDR3 is built from 10 residues. The CDR3, as DNA: TGTGCCACCCGGGGCACTGAAGCTTTCTTT. Its protein is CATRGTEAFF.

The chain links TRBV9 to TRBJ1-2; a weak D match, TRBD1 (5 bases). The CDR3 covers 14 residues. V lost 4 bases to trimming and J lost 3 bases, with 13 bases between them. Germline-derived CDR1 and CDR2 are SGDLS and YYNGEE. CDR3 coding DNA: TGTGCCAGCAGCTTAGGGGCCGGCTACTATGGCTACACCTTC. Protein: CASSLGAGYYGYTF.

This clone was seen a few times. The rearrangement uses TRBV5-1 and TRBJ2-2, with TRBD1 identical over 10 bases. The CDR3 is 15 amino acids. Losses at the gene ends were 4 bases for V and 6 bases for J; bases not matched to a gene: 6. Germline loops: CDR1 SGHRS, CDR2 YFSETQ. The CDR3 sequence: CASSPNGQGAGELFF. The CDR3 DNA sequence: TGCGCCAGCAGCCCAAACGGACAGGGGGCCGGGGAGCTGTTTTTT.